These 24 T cell receptor beta chains originate from one sample sequenced in a study of patients and donors after allogeneic stem cell transplantation. From the RT-PCR reads, TCRdb called clonotypes with MiXCR, one entry per CDR3 protein. The sample shows about a million distinct CDR3 sequences, roughly 17% of them seen only once. Sequenced material: blood, either unsorted or a sorted T cell fraction (not recorded which). The receptors come from a human donor who was either an allogeneic HSCT recipient or a stem cell or donor lymphocyte infusion donor (not recorded which). It is not recorded whose cells these are; they may come from a transplant donor.

This clonotype has just a few counts. The chain carries TRBV9 and TRBJ2-5, with 14 bases fitting TRBD2. The germline V gene encodes CDR1 SGDLS and CDR2 YYNGEE. The CDR3 loop spans 16 amino acids. V gave up 5 bases and J gave up 5 bases; unmatched junction bases: 8. The CDR3 protein is CASSHSGTSGSETQYF. The CDR3 DNA sequence: TGTGCCAGCAGTCATTCCGGGACTAGCGGGAGTGAGACCCAGTACTTC. The variable domain in full, with the rest retrieved from reference TRBV9 and TRBJ2-5, is DSGVTQTPKHLITATGQRVTLRCSPRSGDLSVYWYQQSLDQGLQFLIQYYNGEERAKGNILERFSAQQFPDLHSELNLSSLELGDSALYFCASSHSGTSGSETQYFGPGTRLLVL.

The chain joins TRBV20-1 to TRBJ2-1, with a weak D call TRBD2 (6 bases). Germline assignment: CDR1 DFQATT and CDR2 SNEGSKA (reference sequence). CDR3 length equals 16 residues. Trimming cost V 0 bases and J 4 bases, with 16 bases left between them. CDR3 region: CSARDWRRDGYNEQFF. The CDR3 DNA reads TGCAGTGCTAGAGATTGGAGGAGGGACGGGTACAATGAGCAGTTCTTC.

This clonotype was counted only a few times. The chain has TRBV9 and TRBJ2-3, with D maybe TRBD2 (5 bases). The CDR3 loop spans 13 amino acids. Germline CDR1 SGDLS, CDR2 YYNGEE. Trimming pared 0 bases from V and 7 bases from J, leaving 9 bases between. CDR3 loop: CASSVGAGNTQYF. DNA of the CDR3: TGTGCCAGCAGCGTAGGGGCGGGTAATACGCAGTATTTT.

This sequence joins TRBV5-1 and TRBJ2-7; perhaps TRBD2 as D (6 bases). Trimming removed 3 bases at V and 4 bases at J, with 17 bases between. The CDR3 spans 15 residues. Germline V gene data show CDR1 as SGHRS and CDR2 as YFSETQ. CDR3 DNA: TGCGCCAGCAGCTACGACCCCGGGGGATATTACGAGCAGTACTTC. It is translated as CASSYDPGGYYEQYF.

The chain joins TRBV27 to TRBJ1-2; 12 bases match TRBD1. CDR1 and CDR2 (germline): MNHEY, SMNVEV (reference sequence). This CDR3 has 14 residues. The ends lost 8 bases at V and 2 bases at J; junction bases unmatched: 3. For the CDR3, the DNA is TGTGCCAGCTACGGGACAGGGGGCAACTATGGCTACACCTTC. Translation gives CASYGTGGNYGYTF.

This clonotype appeared once. The chain couples TRBV4-3 to TRBJ2-5; TRBD1 aligns across 9 bases. Germline CDR1 and CDR2: LGHNA and YSLEER. This CDR3 region has 14 residues. With V trimmed by 1 base and J by 5 bases, 2 bases remained unmatched. The CDR3 spells CASSQGDRAETQYF. In nucleotides, the CDR3 is TGCGCCAGCAGCCAAGGGGACAGGGCCGAGACCCAGTACTTC.

In its sample, this clonotype was seen a few times. In DNA, the CDR3 is TGTGCCAGCAGCGTAGGGGAGCGGGAGACCGGGGAGCTGTTTTTT. Amino acids: CASSVGERETGELFF. The gene calls are TRBV9 and TRBJ2-2, with 8 bases fitting TRBD2. The CDR3 runs to 15 residues. V lost 0 bases, J lost 5 bases, and 3 bases stayed unmatched. Germline CDR1 is SGDLS and CDR2 is YYNGEE.

The chain recombines TRBV7-2 with TRBJ2-3, with D possibly matching TRBD1 (7 bases). This CDR3 region has 12 residues. Germline lookup yields CDR1 SGHTA and CDR2 FQGNSA. Trimming took off 5 bases at V and 10 bases at J, with 13 bases between the two ends. CDR3 protein: CASSGGGQAQYF. The CDR3 nucleotides read TGTGCCAGCAGCGGAGGGGGCCAGGCGCAGTATTTT.

The J gene is TRBJ2-2, the V gene TRBV2; D perhaps matches TRBD1 (5 bases). CDR1 SNHLY and CDR2 FYNNEI come from the germline V gene. The V and J ends lost 4 bases and 6 bases respectively, with 15 bases between them. The CDR3 consists of 15 residues. Here the CDR3 reads CASSGGTDTPGELFF. The CDR3 coding sequence is TGTGCCAGCAGTGGGGGAACGGACACCCCCGGGGAGCTGTTTTTT.

There are many counts of this clonotype. The V and J genes are TRBV5-1 and TRBJ2-1, with 7 bases aligning to TRBD1. Germline V gene data show CDR1 as SGHRS and CDR2 as YFSETQ. The junction had 1 base not matched to a gene; V was cut back by 7 bases and J by 6 bases. The CDR3 totals 11 residues. DNA for the CDR3: TGCGCCAGCCAGGGGGTCAATGAGCAGTTCTTC. Its translation is CASQGVNEQFF.

This clonotype occurred a few times. This chain uses TRBV6-2 or TRBV6-3 with TRBJ1-1, with 11 bases lining up with TRBD1. Germline lookup yields CDR1 MNHEY and CDR2 SVGEGT. J lost 6 bases, V lost 5 bases, and 5 bases had no gene match. CDR3 length: 14 residues. The CDR3 reads CASSQDRGPSEAFF. The CDR3 region has the DNA TGTGCCAGCAGTCAGGACAGGGGGCCATCTGAAGCTTTCTTT.

This clonotype was picked up a small number of times. The chain carries TRBV25-1 and TRBJ1-2; 7 bases line up with TRBD1. The germline CDR1 and CDR2 sequences are MGHDK and SYGVNS. After removal of 2 bases from V and 4 bases from J, the junction contained 1 base not matched to a gene. The CDR3 runs to 13 residues. CDR3 residues: CASSENRGYGYTF. The CDR3 region has the DNA TGTGCCAGCAGTGAAAACAGGGGCTATGGCTACACCTTC.

In this sample, this clonotype turned up many times. The V call is TRBV5-1, the J call TRBJ1-1; TRBD1 matches 9 bases. Germline V gene sequence: CDR1 SGHRS, CDR2 YFSETQ. Trimming cost V 3 bases and J 4 bases; bases outside gene matches: 4. The CDR3 sequence is 14 residues long. CDR3 sequence (DNA): TGCGCCAGCAGCTCGGGGACAGGGAGCACTGAAGCTTTCTTT. The encoded protein is CASSSGTGSTEAFF.

The genes are TRBV24-1 and TRBJ2-1; D is possibly TRBD2 (6 bases). V lost 2 bases and J lost 8, with 15 bases in between. The CDR3 has 15 residues. The germline V gene has CDR1 KGHDR and CDR2 SFDVKD. For the CDR3, the DNA is TGTGCCACCAGTGATTCCGGGACTGGCTCGGATGAGCAGTTCTTC. Translation: CATSDSGTGSDEQFF.

This clonotype was picked up many times. The J gene is TRBJ1-2, the V gene TRBV7-9, with D unresolved. The CDR3 is made up of 13 amino acids. Germline CDR1 and CDR2: SEHNR and FQNEAQ (reference sequence). V lost 1 base, J lost 4 bases, and 7 bases lay in between. CDR3 sequence: CASSLGSGYGYTF. The CDR3 DNA sequence: TGTGCCAGCAGCTTAGGGTCGGGCTATGGCTACACCTTC.

This chain uses TRBV24-1 with TRBJ2-5, with a possible D match to TRBD2 (5 bases). The CDR3 contains 14 residues. Trimming took 8 bases from V and 5 from J, leaving 17 bases between them. CDR1 is KGHDR, CDR2 SFDVKD, per germline. CDR3 nucleotides: TGTGCCACCATCGCAGAGGGCGGCGCGGAGACCCAGTACTTC. As protein: CATIAEGGAETQYF.

V usage is TRBV4-3 and J usage is TRBJ1-2; D unclear. Germline V gives CDR1 LGHNA, CDR2 YSLEER. The CDR3 covers 12 residues. Trimming cost V 7 bases and J 7 bases, with 13 bases left between them. The CDR3 bases are TGCGCCAGCAACCCAAGACTAGGTGGCTACACCTTC. It is translated as CASNPRLGGYTF.

The chain's CDR3 is CSVTGQGRAEAFF. The CDR3, as DNA: TGCAGCGTTACCGGACAGGGGAGGGCTGAAGCTTTCTTT. The chain couples TRBV29-1 to TRBJ1-1; 9 bases match TRBD1. Germline assignment: CDR1 SQVTM and CDR2 ANQGSEA. The CDR3 length is 13 residues. V was clipped by 5 bases and J by 6 bases; unmatched bases: 7.

V is TRBV3-1 and J is TRBJ2-3, with 7 bases lining up with TRBD1. J lost 4 bases, V lost 3 bases, and 10 bases had no gene match. This CDR3 region has 16 residues. Germline V CDR1 and CDR2: LGHDT, YNNKEL (reference sequence). Here the CDR3 DNA reads TGTGCCAGCAGCCACTTTCGGACAGGCTTAGCAGATACGCAGTATTTT. Its protein is CASSHFRTGLADTQYF.

The chain couples TRBV3-1 to TRBJ2-2; D uncertain. Germline lookup yields CDR1 LGHDT and CDR2 YNNKEL (reference sequence). V dropped 2 bases and J dropped 4 bases, with 17 bases sitting between them. The CDR3 spans 17 residues. The CDR3 DNA follows: TGTGCCAGCAGCCAAAGGAGACCAAGGGCGAGCACCGGGGAGCTGTTTTTT. Translation: CASSQRRPRASTGELFF.

This clonotype appeared a few times. The V and J genes are TRBV6-1 and TRBJ2-2; unclear D gene. The CDR3 runs 16 residues. Germline assignment: CDR1 MNHNS and CDR2 SASEGT. V was shortened by 7 bases and J by 0 bases, with 15 bases between the two germline ends. This CDR3 is CASKVGTITNTGELFF. The CDR3 DNA follows: TGTGCCAGCAAGGTGGGCACAATCACGAACACCGGGGAGCTGTTTTTT.

J is TRBJ2-1 and V is TRBV12-3 or TRBV12-4, with a possible D match to TRBD2 (6 bases). The CDR3 is made up of 15 amino acids. V shed 6 bases and J shed 12 bases, with 24 bases lying between them. The CDR3 DNA is TGTGCCAGCAGCCTGGTGGGACTCCTGTCCGAGCCGCAGTTCTTC. It specifies CASSLVGLLSEPQFF.

This clonotype appeared a few times. The V gene is TRBV7-3, the J gene TRBJ2-1; TRBD2 matches 9 bases. Germline loops: CDR1 SGHTA, CDR2 FQGTGA. V dropped 5 bases and J dropped 7; count of bases not matched to a gene: 9. This CDR3 comprises 15 residues. The CDR3 loop reads CASSRTTSGLNEQFF. The CDR3 nucleotides read TGTGCCAGCAGCCGGACGACTAGCGGACTAAATGAGCAGTTCTTC.

This clonotype was counted between two and nine times. The chain links TRBV5-1 to TRBJ2-1; 13 nucleotides agree with TRBD2. Per the germline V gene, CDR1 is SGHRS and CDR2 is YFSETQ. With 0 bases clipped from V and 9 bases from J, the junction kept 6 bases outside the gene matches. This CDR3 spans 16 amino acids. CDR3 bases: TGCGCCAGCAGCTTGGGGACTAGCGGGAGTTGGGGTGAGCAGTTCTTC. It translates to CASSLGTSGSWGEQFF.